Here is one TCR beta chain with its context. The record originates from a study of CD8 T cells in Susac syndrome. The RNA, about 0.5 to 1 ug, was put through reverse transcription using random hexamers. MiXCR, applied by TCRdb to the immunoSEQ multiplex PCR reads, yields one record per CDR3 protein. The sample carries some 300,000 distinct CDR3 sequences, about 88% recorded once. The CDR3 has 18 residues. Between the trimmed V and J ends, which lost 3 bases and 1 base, there was a span of 22 bases. Germline assignment: CDR1 SGHAT and CDR2 FQNNGV. The chain couples TRBV11-2 to TRBJ2-7, with D possibly called TRBD1 or TRBD2 (6 bases each). Sequenced: CD8+ T cells from PBMCs. This TCR was recovered from a human donor with multiple sclerosis. The CDR3 DNA sequence: TGTGCCAGCAGCTTTTTGCTCCCGGGCGGGACACTGTCCTACGAGCAGTACTTC. It translates to CASSFLLPGGTLSYEQYF.